The 22 T cell receptor beta chains below all came from one sample that was sequenced in a study of blood T cell repertoires in COVID-19 (dated by TCRdb to 2020 to 2022). The protocol used for the library was the immunoSEQ multiplex PCR assay. The immuneACCESS repertoire file appears here via TCRdb, limited to in-frame rearrangements. These files lack a portion of the clones; in checked studies, under half of the deficit traces to unresolved V genes, and the cause of the others is not known. Recorded for this sample are some 220,000 clones; around 87% of them occurred a single time. The ten largest clonotypes hold under 3.5% of the sample. Input material: PBMCs or T cells enriched from blood (not recorded which). The receptors stem from a woman between 18 and 30 years old in a cohort exposed to, infected with or recovered from COVID-19 (not recorded which).

The genes are TRBV27 and TRBJ2-6; possibly TRBD2 for D (5 bases). Germline lookup yields CDR1 MNHEY and CDR2 SMNVEV (reference sequence). V gave up 3 bases and J gave up 2 bases, with 11 bases separating them. This CDR3 is 16 amino acids long. The CDR3: CASSLRPGTGANVLTF. In nucleotides, the CDR3 is TGTGCCAGCAGTTTGCGTCCGGGGACTGGGGCCAACGTCCTGACTTTC.

The V and J genes are TRBV2 and TRBJ2-5, with 7 nucleotides matching TRBD1. The V gene's germline CDR1 is SNHLY and CDR2 FYNNEI. Unmatched junction bases numbered 7, after V lost 4 bases and J lost 5 bases. The CDR3 is 14 amino acids. The CDR3 nucleotides read TGTGCCAGCAGTGTGGGACAGTCGGGGGAGACCCAGTACTTC. Encoded protein: CASSVGQSGETQYF.

The V and J genes are TRBV27 and TRBJ2-5, with 8 nucleotides matching TRBD1. CDR1 and CDR2 (germline): MNHEY, SMNVEV (reference sequence). The CDR3 totals 15 residues. Trimming took 4 bases from V and 5 from J; bases not matched to a gene: 9. The CDR3 coding sequence is TGTGCCAGCAGTTATCGGACAGGGCTGGGGGAGACCCAGTACTTC. This sequence encodes CASSYRTGLGETQYF.

The chain has TRBV24-1 and TRBJ2-3, with D perhaps matching TRBD1 (5 bases). Germline assignment: CDR1 KGHDR and CDR2 SFDVKD. This CDR3 is built from 15 residues. V was shortened by 1 base and J by 6 bases, with 13 bases between the two germline ends. CDR3 region: CATSDLDSLADTQYF. CDR3 nucleotides: TGTGCCACCAGTGATTTAGACAGCCTCGCGGATACGCAGTATTTT.

The V call is TRBV28, the J call TRBJ1-2, with unresolved D. The CDR3 consists of 13 residues. Trimming took 6 bases from V and 2 from J, leaving 10 bases between them. Germline V gene lookup returns CDR1 MDHEN and CDR2 SYDVKM. The CDR3: CASSLRVNYGYTF. CDR3 sequence (DNA): TGTGCCAGCAGCCTTCGAGTAAACTATGGCTACACCTTC.

The rearrangement joins TRBV11-2 to TRBJ1-5; D is perhaps TRBD1 (6 bases). The V end was cut by 5 bases, the J end by 2 bases, with 13 bases between. The CDR3 has 15 residues. From germline, CDR1 is SGHAT and CDR2 FQNNGV. The CDR3 reads CASSQGGGGNQPQHF. CDR3 DNA: TGTGCCAGCAGCCAAGGGGGGGGCGGCAATCAGCCCCAGCATTTT.

The V call is TRBV7-9, the J call TRBJ1-5; TRBD1 matches 11 bases. The CDR3 runs to 17 residues. The junction had 4 bases not matched to a gene; V was cut back by 1 base and J by 2 bases. Germline values: CDR1 SEHNR, CDR2 FQNEAQ (reference sequence). CDR3 in amino acids: CASSLGTGGGGNQPQHF. DNA of the CDR3: TGTGCCAGCAGCTTAGGGACAGGGGGCGGTGGCAATCAGCCCCAGCATTTT.

The chain carries TRBV5-1 and TRBJ2-1; D is uncertain. The CDR3 spans 13 residues. Germline V CDR1 and CDR2: SGHRS, YFSETQ. Between the trimmed V and J ends, which lost 4 bases and 5 bases, there was a span of 10 bases. The chain's CDR3 is CASSIGTNNEQFF. The CDR3 region has the DNA TGCGCCAGCAGCATAGGAACTAACAATGAGCAGTTCTTC.

J is TRBJ1-1 and V is TRBV28; 7 positions match TRBD1. This CDR3 is 16 amino acids long. Germline V gene lookup returns CDR1 MDHEN and CDR2 SYDVKM. With V trimmed by 7 bases and J by 0 bases, 11 bases remained unmatched. The CDR3, as DNA: TGTGCCAGCAAATCCCACAGGGGCCGCATGAACACTGAAGCTTTCTTT. Its translation is CASKSHRGRMNTEAFF.

J is TRBJ2-3 and V is TRBV18; weak D call: TRBD2 (5 bases). Deletions cut 8 bases from V and 2 bases from J, with 17 bases between. Germline V gene data show CDR1 as KGHSH and CDR2 as LQKENI. The CDR3 has 15 amino acids. The CDR3 region has the DNA TGTGCCAGCGCCCCACGGGGAGATTCCACAGATACGCAGTATTTT. It encodes CASAPRGDSTDTQYF.

The V call is TRBV13, the J call TRBJ1-1, with 7 bases that match TRBD1. The CDR3 spans 13 residues. Unmatched junction bases numbered 6, after V lost 5 bases and J lost 6 bases. Germline CDR1 is PRHDT and CDR2 is FYEKMQ (reference sequence). CDR3 protein: CASSRQGLAEAFF. CDR3 in DNA: TGTGCCAGCAGCCGACAGGGTCTGGCTGAAGCTTTCTTT.

The gene calls are TRBV28 and TRBJ1-2, with D possibly TRBD1 on 5 matching bases. The germline V and J ends were trimmed by 8 bases and 8 bases, with 15 bases remaining between them. This CDR3 has 12 residues. Germline V gives CDR1 MDHEN, CDR2 SYDVKM. The CDR3, as DNA: TGTGCCAGCCAAAGGGGAATTGGCGGCTACACCTTC. Translated, it gives CASQRGIGGYTF.

A note on this clone: This same CDR3 is encoded by further DNA sequences in the sample. V usage is TRBV19 and J usage is TRBJ2-3; 8 nucleotides agree with TRBD2. V gave up 1 base and J gave up 0 bases; unmatched junction bases: 0. From germline, CDR1 is LNHDA and CDR2 SQIVND (reference sequence). The CDR3 has 15 amino acids. The CDR3 is CASSIGGGSTDTQYF. DNA for the CDR3: TGTGCCAGTAGTATAGGCGGGGGGAGCACAGATACGCAGTATTTT.

The rearrangement links TRBV19 to TRBJ1-4; tentatively, D is TRBD1 (6 bases). This CDR3 comprises 15 residues. V gave up 8 bases and J gave up 6 bases, with 19 bases separating them. The V gene's germline CDR1 is LNHDA and CDR2 SQIVND (reference sequence). The CDR3, as DNA: TGTGCCAGTTCCTCTCCCGGGACAATGGATGAAAAACTGTTTTTT. Translation: CASSSPGTMDEKLFF.

In this sample, this clone turned up a few times. The genes are TRBV6-2 or TRBV6-3 and TRBJ1-5, with D unclear. The CDR3 covers 12 residues. CDR1 and CDR2 (germline): MNHEY, SVGEGT. The germline V and J ends were trimmed by 4 bases and 4 bases, with 5 bases remaining between them. Written as DNA, the CDR3 is TGTGCCAGCAGTTCTATGAATCAGCCCCAGCATTTT. Translating it yields CASSSMNQPQHF.

The chain links TRBV21-1 to TRBJ2-7; the table's TRBD1 call for D was not verified on the DNA. TRBV21-1 is assigned pseudogene status. This CDR3 is built from 16 residues. For the CDR3, the DNA is TGTGCCAGCAGGTCCTATCGTCCCCAGGAAACCTACGAGCAGTACTTC. Protein product: CASRSYRPQETYEQYF.

The V gene is TRBV29-1, the J gene TRBJ1-2, with a possible D match to TRBD1 (6 bases). V was shortened by 5 bases and J by 6 bases, with 10 bases between the two germline ends. The CDR3 consists of 11 residues. The germline V gene encodes CDR1 SQVTM and CDR2 ANQGSEA. This CDR3 is CSVWGLNGYTF. The CDR3, as DNA: TGCAGCGTTTGGGGGCTGAATGGCTACACCTTC.

The V call is TRBV30, the J call TRBJ2-7, with 12 nucleotides matching TRBD1. The V gene's germline CDR1 is GTSNPN and CDR2 SVGIG (reference sequence). This CDR3 contains 13 residues. V was clipped by 5 bases and J by 7 bases; unmatched bases: 6. CDR3 DNA: TGTGCCTGGGCCGGGACAGGGGGCCGTGAGCAGTACTTC. Amino acids: CAWAGTGGREQYF.

This rearrangement joins TRBV9 to TRBJ2-5, with TRBD2 identical over 12 bases. This CDR3 has 16 amino acids. Trimming took 4 bases from V and 1 from J; bases not matched to a gene: 5. The V gene's germline CDR1 is SGDLS and CDR2 YYNGEE. The CDR3 sequence is CASSLGLAGSQETQYF. The CDR3 DNA follows: TGTGCCAGCAGCCTAGGACTAGCGGGATCCCAAGAGACCCAGTACTTC.

The chain uses TRBV28 and TRBJ2-7, with D perhaps TRBD2 (6 bases). The CDR3 spans 13 residues. Trimming pared 6 bases from V and 4 bases from J, leaving 13 bases between. Germline CDR1 is MDHEN and CDR2 is SYDVKM. CDR3 sequence reads: CASRRDREYEQYF. The DNA for the CDR3 is TGTGCCAGCAGACGGGACCGGGAGTACGAGCAGTACTTC. Full variable domain (outside the CDR3, taken from reference TRBV28 and TRBJ2-7): DVKVTQSSRYLVKRTGEKVFLECVQDMDHENMFWYRQDPGLGLRLIYFSYDVKMKEKGDIPEGYSVSREKKERFSLILESASTNQTSMYLCASRRDREYEQYFGPGTRLTVT.

This chain joins TRBV9 and TRBJ2-3, with 7 bases matching TRBD1. Looked up from germline, CDR1 is SGDLS and CDR2 is YYNGEE. The CDR3 sequence is 17 residues long. Trimming removed 3 bases from V and 1 base from J; junction bases left unmatched: 11. The DNA of the CDR3 is TGTGCCAGCAGCGCCCGAGAACTGGGGACAGGCACAGATACGCAGTATTTT. It yields the protein CASSARELGTGTDTQYF.

The chain links TRBV19 to TRBJ2-7, with 9 positions matching TRBD1. The germline V gene encodes CDR1 LNHDA and CDR2 SQIVND (reference sequence). Trimming took 8 bases from V and 3 from J; bases not matched to a gene: 8. This CDR3 is built from 14 residues. Here the CDR3 DNA reads TGTGCCAGTGCCCCCGGGACAGGGAGCTACGAGCAGTACTTC. It is translated as CASAPGTGSYEQYF.